Presented here are 20 T cell receptor beta chains from one specimen sequenced in a study of T cell repertoires in cytomegalovirus infection. Using its own MiXCR run on the reads, TCRdb lists one record per CDR3 protein. The table has around 300,000 distinct CDR3 sequences, less than 25% seen once. No antigen has been identified for these receptors. Sequencing used cultured PBMCs, obtained from culture after CMV antigen stimulation. The origin of the receptors is a human donor in good health (CMV status not recorded). Some clones in this sample may be carry-over from other donors' samples.

In this sample, this clonotype turned up a few times. The chain links TRBV11-3 to TRBJ1-2; 7 positions match TRBD1. In germline, CDR1 is SGHNT, CDR2 YENEEA. V was pared by 0 bases and J by 7 bases, with 5 bases of the junction left unmatched. This CDR3 has 14 residues. Written as DNA, the CDR3 is TGTGCCAGCAGCTTAGATATGACAGGGAGTGGCTACACCTTC. Translating it yields CASSLDMTGSGYTF. Based on the CDR3 plus reference TRBV11-3 and TRBJ1-2, the full variable domain is EAGVVQSPRYKIIEKKQPVAFWCNPISGHNTLYWYLQNLGQGPELLIRYENEEAVDDSQLPKDRFSAERLKGVDSTLKIQPAELGDSAVYLCASSLDMTGSGYTFGSGTRLTVV.

This clonotype was picked up many times. V gene TRBV28 combines with J gene TRBJ1-3; D gene ambiguous. This CDR3 is 12 amino acids long. V was trimmed by 2 bases and J by 5 bases, leaving 4 bases between them. Germline V gene sequence: CDR1 MDHEN, CDR2 SYDVKM. CDR3 in DNA: TGTGCCAGCAGTTTACTCCGAAACACCATATATTTT. Translating gives CASSLLRNTIYF.

This clonotype was detected many times. The genes are TRBV6-1 and TRBJ1-5, with D possibly being TRBD1 (6 bases). This CDR3 is built from 15 residues. CDR1 is MNHNS and CDR2 is SASEGT in the germline V gene. V was clipped by 6 bases and J by 3 bases, with 15 bases between them. CDR3 coding DNA: TGTGCCAGCAGCCCATCCGGACAGCACAATCAGCCCCAGCATTTT. Amino acids: CASSPSGQHNQPQHF.

In its sample, this clonotype was seen a few times. The chain employs TRBV20-1 and TRBJ2-3; the D is unclear. Trimming left V 3 bases short and J 2 bases short, with 12 bases between. Germline CDR1 is DFQATT and CDR2 is SNEGSKA (reference sequence). CDR3 length: 14 amino acids. The DNA for the CDR3 is TGCAGTGCTAGGCTGAGCGCCGTCACAGATACGCAGTATTTT. It specifies CSARLSAVTDTQYF.

This clonotype was detected a few times. The chain uses TRBV11-1 and TRBJ2-1; D remains ambiguous. Germline V gives CDR1 SGHAT, CDR2 FQDESV (reference sequence). Trimming cost V 1 base and J 4 bases, with 8 bases left between them. The CDR3 runs to 14 residues. The CDR3: CASSLEASYNEQFF. CDR3 DNA: TGTGCCAGCAGCTTAGAAGCAAGTTACAATGAGCAGTTCTTC.

This clonotype came up many times. The V gene is TRBV7-6, the J gene TRBJ1-2; D is uncertain. The V and J ends lost 1 base and 7 bases respectively, with 10 bases between them. The length of the CDR3 is 13 residues. Germline-derived CDR1 and CDR2 are SGHVS and FNYEAQ. CDR3 bases: TGTGCCAGCAGCTTAGGCGTAGGGAGTGGCTACACCTTC. Translated, it gives CASSLGVGSGYTF.

A few counts support this clonotype. The chain uses TRBV5-4 and TRBJ1-1; D remains ambiguous. The CDR3 has 15 amino acids. Germline-derived CDR1 and CDR2 are SGHNT and YYREEE (reference sequence). V lost 4 bases to trimming and J lost 1 base, with 14 bases between them. For the CDR3, the DNA is TGTGCCAGCAGCCCCGAGATCGCTCGGAACACTGAAGCTTTCTTT. Its translation: CASSPEIARNTEAFF.

J is TRBJ1-1 and V is TRBV12-3 or TRBV12-4; D gene unclear. The ends were cut back, 3 bases at V and 2 bases at J, with 10 bases in the middle. This CDR3 spans 14 amino acids. The CDR3 protein is CASSFILANTEAFF. CDR3 in DNA: TGTGCCAGCAGTTTTATCTTAGCAAACACTGAAGCTTTCTTT.

This clonotype was found many times. The genes are TRBV4-2 and TRBJ1-2; 7 nucleotides match TRBD1. This CDR3 has 13 residues. V trimming: 1 base; J trimming: 8 bases; junction bases outside the gene matches: 4. Germline values: CDR1 LGHNA, CDR2 YNFKEQ. This chain's CDR3 is CASSQGQGGGYTF. DNA for the CDR3: TGTGCCAGCAGCCAAGGACAGGGAGGGGGCTACACCTTC.

The gene calls are TRBV29-1 and TRBJ1-1; D possibly corresponds to TRBD1 (6 bases). Germline values: CDR1 SQVTM, CDR2 ANQGSEA. The CDR3 loop spans 12 amino acids. V lost 1 base and J lost 4, with 7 bases in between. This CDR3 reads CSVEGQATEAFF. DNA for the CDR3: TGCAGCGTTGAAGGACAGGCCACTGAAGCTTTCTTT.

There are many counts of this clonotype. V gene TRBV11-2 combines with J gene TRBJ2-7; 9 bases map to TRBD1. The CDR3 contains 15 residues. The V gene's germline CDR1 is SGHAT and CDR2 FQNNGV. V lost 5 bases and J lost 7; bases outside the gene matches: 12. CDR3 nucleotides: TGTGCCAGCAGCATAAACAGGGGGCTCACGCAGGAGCAGTACGTC. Its protein is CASSINRGLTQEQYV.

The chain couples TRBV12-3 or TRBV12-4 to TRBJ2-2, with 12 bases that match TRBD2. This CDR3 region has 17 residues. With V trimmed by 6 bases and J by 7 bases, 12 bases remained unmatched. The CDR3 region is CASRPQLAGGSGGELFF. The CDR3 DNA sequence: TGTGCCAGCAGACCCCAACTAGCGGGGGGATCAGGCGGGGAGCTGTTTTTT.

In its sample, this clonotype was seen many times. V is TRBV7-2 and J is TRBJ1-1; D not certain. Trimming cost V 7 bases and J 6 bases, with 21 bases left between them. The CDR3 is 15 amino acids. In germline, CDR1 is SGHTA, CDR2 FQGNSA. The CDR3 protein is CASNIPGPRVPEAFF. The CDR3 coding sequence is TGTGCCAGCAACATCCCCGGGCCGCGGGTGCCTGAAGCTTTCTTT.

This clonotype was detected many times. The chain's CDR3 is CASSLGGRVNNEQFF. CDR3 coding DNA: TGTGCCAGCAGCTTAGGGGGGAGGGTGAACAATGAGCAGTTCTTC. The J gene is TRBJ2-1, the V gene TRBV7-2; 7 bases line up with TRBD2. J was trimmed by 5 bases and V by 1 base; bases with no gene match: 5. The CDR3 consists of 15 residues. Germline values: CDR1 SGHTA, CDR2 FQGNSA. Variable domain in full (rest from reference TRBV7-2 and TRBJ2-1): GAGVSQSPSNKVTEKGKDVELRCDPISGHTALYWYRQSLGQGLEFLIYFQGNSAPDKSGLPSDRFSAERTGGSVSTLTIQRTQQEDSAVYLCASSLGGRVNNEQFFGPGTRLTVL.

The chain uses TRBV20-1 and TRBJ2-1; tentative D call: TRBD2 (6 bases). V lost 3 bases and J 1 base, leaving 13 bases between the germline ends. Germline values: CDR1 DFQATT, CDR2 SNEGSKA (reference sequence). The CDR3 spans 15 residues. CDR3 nucleotides: TGCAGTGCTAGTCCTACTCGGGAGTCCTACAATGAGCAGTTCTTC. It yields the protein CSASPTRESYNEQFF.

This clonotype was observed many times. The chain is built from TRBV7-2 and TRBJ2-2; D is unclear. V was cut by 2 bases and J by 4 bases, with 8 bases left in between. CDR3 length: 14 amino acids. From germline, CDR1 is SGHTA and CDR2 FQGNSA. This chain's CDR3 is CASSLRRTTGELFF. The CDR3 DNA is TGTGCCAGCAGCTTACGGCGAACCACCGGGGAGCTGTTTTTT.

In this sample, this clonotype turned up a few times. The chain couples TRBV20-1 to TRBJ2-1, with TRBD2 matching 16 bases. CDR3 length: 17 amino acids. Germline CDR1 DFQATT, CDR2 SNEGSKA (reference sequence). V was pared by 3 bases and J by 12 bases, with 14 bases of the junction left unmatched. The CDR3 bases are TGCAGTGCTAGTACTTATATGGGGACTAGCGGGAGGGCCGGGCAGTTCTTC. This translates into CSASTYMGTSGRAGQFF.

In this sample, this clonotype turned up a few times. The V call is TRBV12-3 or TRBV12-4, the J call TRBJ2-1; 7 positions match TRBD2. The CDR3 extends over 14 amino acids. The V gene end was trimmed by 7 bases and the J gene end by 5 bases; junction bases not matched to a gene: 8. The CDR3 coding sequence is TGTGCCAGCACAATGGGAGGGCCCCACAATGAGCAGTTCTTC. It is translated as CASTMGGPHNEQFF.

This clonotype occurred a few times. The J gene is TRBJ2-7, the V gene TRBV6-2 or TRBV6-3, with 7 bases matching TRBD1. Germline CDR1 MNHEY, CDR2 SVGEGT. With V trimmed by 5 bases and J by 1 base, 5 bases remained unmatched. The CDR3 consists of 14 residues. CDR3 coding DNA: TGTGCCAGCAGTGATCCGGGACAGTCCTACGAGCAGTACGTC. Translating it yields CASSDPGQSYEQYV.

At least ten counts were recorded for this clonotype. The V and J genes are TRBV6-1 and TRBJ2-7; 8 bases are shared with TRBD2. Germline CDR1 MNHNS, CDR2 SASEGT. This CDR3 spans 16 amino acids. The trim removed 8 bases at V and 1 base at J, leaving 13 bases unmatched. This CDR3 reads CASQGGRHVRSYEQYF. The CDR3 DNA reads TGTGCCAGCCAAGGCGGGAGGCACGTCCGGTCCTACGAGCAGTACTTC.